The sequence of this TCR beta chain was determined in a study of TIL therapy for anti-PD-1-resistant metastatic lung cancer. As for the study in general: Progressing patients received lymphodepletion, expanded TIL infusion and IL-2. Tumors carried a median roughly 1.5 non-synonymous mutations per megabase.

As for time point: pre-treatment sample, taken before nivolumab and TIL therapy. Enrollment ran from late 2017 to early 2020. The libraries were made with immunoSEQ v3. Libraries were sequenced to about 2 million read pairs (survey) or roughly 5-6 million (deep). Repertoires were generated with immunoSEQ multiplex PCR, while TCRdb's copy carries only in-frame clones and drops some. The sample has about 50,000 clones; 70% to 80% are singletons. The CDR3 is 14 residues long. V lost 2 bases and J lost 2, with 9 bases in between. The germline V gene encodes CDR1 LGHNA and CDR2 YSLEER. This sequence originates from a woman aged 30 to 85 with non-small cell lung cancer. The chain joins TRBV4-3 to TRBJ1-1; D gene uncertain. Sequenced material: blood, taken at baseline. The CDR3 DNA is TGCGCCAGCAGCCAACGCCTCCACAACACTGAAGCTTTCTTT. It is translated as CASSQRLHNTEAFF.